This entry lists 24 T cell receptor beta chains sequenced from one sample in a study of control samples from healthy donors and cancer patients. Clones were sequenced by immunoSEQ multiplex PCR, and TCRdb holds only the in-frame ones, with some missing. The repertoire includes more than 45,000 clones, around 93% of them detected once, and under 0.95% sits in the top ten. The material sequenced was PBMCs. All receptors derive from a man aged 30 to 39 with colorectal cancer.

This rearrangement joins TRBV6-2 or TRBV6-3 to TRBJ1-1; D unresolved. This CDR3 contains 13 residues. V lost 0 bases to trimming and J lost 10 bases, with 12 bases between them. Germline loops: CDR1 MNHEY, CDR2 SVGEGT. Written as DNA, the CDR3 is TGTGCCAGCAGTTACTCAGGGAACATACTAGCTTTCTTT. It encodes CASSYSGNILAFF.

This chain links TRBV3-1 (or the pseudogene TRBV3-2) with TRBJ1-1; perhaps TRBD1 as D (6 bases). Germline lookup yields CDR1 LGHDT and CDR2 YNNKEL (reference sequence). Trimming took off 4 bases at V and 3 bases at J, with 18 bases between the two ends. The CDR3 extends over 16 amino acids. Here the CDR3 reads CASSLHSTGLYTEAFF. CDR3 nucleotide sequence: TGTGCCAGCAGCCTTCATTCGACAGGCCTATACACTGAAGCTTTCTTT.

V usage is TRBV10-2 and J usage is TRBJ1-2; 8 positions agree with TRBD1. Germline V gene sequence: CDR1 WSHSY, CDR2 SAAADI. This CDR3 is 14 amino acids long. The trim removed 3 bases at V and 6 bases at J, leaving 6 bases unmatched. As DNA, the CDR3 is TGCGCCAGCAGTGATCACAGGGGGGGCGATGGCTACACCTTC. It specifies CASSDHRGGDGYTF.

This chain uses TRBV18 with TRBJ2-7; 7 positions agree with TRBD1. Trimming removed 2 bases from V and 3 bases from J; junction bases left unmatched: 4. In germline, CDR1 is KGHSH, CDR2 LQKENI. The CDR3 has 14 residues. CDR3 region: CASSPTDRSYEQYF. The DNA for the CDR3 is TGTGCCAGCTCACCAACGGACAGGAGCTACGAGCAGTACTTC.

V gene TRBV12-5 combines with J gene TRBJ2-3; D might be TRBD1 (6 bases). V lost 1 base, J lost 1 base, and 9 bases lay in between. Germline CDR1 LGHNT, CDR2 FRNRAP. CDR3 size: 15 residues. Here the CDR3 DNA reads TGTGCTAGTGGTTTGGAAAGACAGGGCACAGATACGCAGTATTTT. This gives the protein CASGLERQGTDTQYF.

The CDR3 loop is CASSEGEKETQYF. In nucleotides, the CDR3 is TGTGCCAGCAGTGAGGGGGAAAAAGAGACCCAGTACTTC. The chain combines TRBV2 with TRBJ2-5; D may correspond to TRBD1 or TRBD2 (5 bases each). The germline V gene encodes CDR1 SNHLY and CDR2 FYNNEI. V was cut by 3 bases and J by 3 bases, with 8 bases left in between. This CDR3 is 13 amino acids long.

The chain couples TRBV5-1 to TRBJ1-2, with D perhaps matching TRBD1 (6 bases). Trimming took 4 bases from V and 8 from J, leaving 15 bases between them. The CDR3 consists of 13 residues. From germline, CDR1 is SGHRS and CDR2 YFSETQ. The CDR3 nucleotides read TGCGCCAGCAGCCGGGACGGAGGGGGAGGCTACACCTTC. Its translation: CASSRDGGGGYTF. Supplemented by reference TRBV5-1 and TRBJ1-2, the full variable domain reads KAGVTQTPRYLIKTRGQQVTLSCSPISGHRSVSWYQQTPGQGLQFLFEYFSETQRNKGNFPGRFSGRQFSNSRSEMNVSTLELGDSALYLCASSRDGGGGYTFGSGTRLTVV.

This clone was counted once. The rearrangement links TRBV6-5 to TRBJ2-1; 8 bases line up with TRBD2. Trimming took 6 bases from V and 12 from J; bases not matched to a gene: 10. This CDR3 region has 13 residues. CDR1 and CDR2 (germline): MNHEY, SVGAGI. CDR3 amino acids: CASSGTSYVGQFF. The CDR3 DNA sequence: TGTGCCAGCAGCGGGACTAGTTATGTAGGGCAGTTCTTC.

The chain couples TRBV5-4 to TRBJ2-2; TRBD1 might be the D (6 bases). The V gene lost 2 bases and the J gene lost 6 bases, with 11 bases spanning the gap. The CDR3 sequence is 14 residues long. In germline, CDR1 is SGHNT, CDR2 YYREEE (reference sequence). The CDR3 protein is CASSFNQGPGELFF. CDR3 sequence (DNA): TGTGCCAGCAGCTTCAACCAGGGGCCCGGGGAGCTGTTTTTT.

The chain recombines TRBV24-1 with TRBJ1-2, with a possible D match to TRBD1 (5 bases). In germline, CDR1 is KGHDR, CDR2 SFDVKD. This CDR3 has 17 residues. The V and J ends lost 6 bases and 2 bases respectively, with 21 bases between them. As DNA, the CDR3 is TGTGCCACCAGTTTCCCCCTGGCAATGGGGGGGAACTATGGCTACACCTTC. Protein product: CATSFPLAMGGNYGYTF.

This clone has just one count. The V call is TRBV4-1, the J call TRBJ1-2; D is uncertain. The germline gives CDR1 MGHRA, CDR2 YSYEKL. The CDR3 sequence is 13 residues long. The V end lost 4 bases, the J end lost 7 bases, and 13 bases lay between the germline ends. This chain's CDR3 is CASSLGGFGGYTF. CDR3 nucleotides: TGCGCCAGCAGCCTCGGAGGATTCGGTGGCTACACCTTC.

The V gene is TRBV7-9, the J gene TRBJ1-4; 8 bases fit TRBD1. In germline, CDR1 is SEHNR, CDR2 FQNEAQ (reference sequence). This CDR3 has 16 amino acids. J gave up 0 bases and V 3 bases, and 3 bases lay outside the gene matches. CDR3 sequence reads: CASSFDRGATNEKLFF. The CDR3 DNA reads TGTGCCAGCAGCTTTGACAGGGGTGCAACTAATGAAAAACTGTTTTTT.

V is TRBV7-8 and J is TRBJ2-1, with 8 bases fitting TRBD1. Per the germline V gene, CDR1 is SGHVS and CDR2 is FQNEAQ. V dropped 5 bases and J dropped 3; count of bases not matched to a gene: 3. The CDR3 extends over 14 amino acids. The CDR3 reads CASSRDRGYNEQFF. CDR3 bases: TGTGCCAGCAGCCGAGACAGGGGCTACAATGAGCAGTTCTTC.

This chain uses TRBV3-1 (or the pseudogene TRBV3-2) with TRBJ2-2; weak D call: TRBD2 (6 bases). The CDR3 length is 17 residues. Germline V gene sequence: CDR1 LGHDT, CDR2 YNNKEL (reference sequence). V was pared by 4 bases and J by 6 bases, with 21 bases between. The CDR3 DNA is TGTGCCAGCAGCCCCCTCCTCACTAGCCATCGGTCCGGGGAGCTGTTTTTT. It is translated as CASSPLLTSHRSGELFF.

The chain recombines TRBV24-1 with TRBJ2-3; TRBD1 matches at 8 bases. The germline V gene encodes CDR1 KGHDR and CDR2 SFDVKD. V trimming: 3 bases; J trimming: 6 bases; junction bases outside the gene matches: 10. CDR3 length equals 16 residues. The CDR3 sequence is CATSDPGTGLSDTQYF. The CDR3 DNA sequence: TGTGCCACCAGTGATCCCGGGACAGGACTCTCTGATACGCAGTATTTT.

The chain couples TRBV5-4 to TRBJ1-4, with 7 bases identical to TRBD1. With V trimmed by 1 base and J by 4 bases, 4 bases remained unmatched. Looked up from germline, CDR1 is SGHNT and CDR2 is YYREEE (reference sequence). There are 15 residues in the CDR3. CDR3 protein: CASSLPGDSNEKLFF. CDR3 DNA sequence: TGTGCCAGCAGCTTGCCCGGGGACAGTAATGAAAAACTGTTTTTT. The full variable domain, its missing parts supplied by reference TRBV5-4 and TRBJ1-4, is ETGVTQSPTHLIKTRGQQVTLRCSSQSGHNTVSWYQQALGQGPQFIFQYYREEENGRGNFPPRFSGLQFPNYSSELNVNALELDDSALYLCASSLPGDSNEKLFFGSGTQLSVL.

This clone was seen just once. CDR3: CASSLGRGRGVGQFF. As DNA, the CDR3 is TGTGCCAGCAGCTTAGGGCGGGGCCGGGGGGTAGGGCAGTTCTTC. The chain carries TRBV7-2 and TRBJ2-1; 7 bases line up with TRBD2. Trimming at V came to 1 base and at J to 12 bases, leaving 12 bases not matched to a gene. Per the germline V gene, CDR1 is SGHTA and CDR2 is FQGNSA. The CDR3 contains 15 residues.

This rearrangement joins TRBV11-3 to TRBJ1-2; D is ambiguous. Per the germline V gene, CDR1 is SGHNT and CDR2 is YENEEA. Trimming cost V 1 base and J 1 base, with 16 bases left between them. This CDR3 has 17 residues. In DNA form, the CDR3 reads TGTGCCAGCAGCTTAGTTGGGCCGGAGGCCTTTAACTATGGCTACACCTTC. Its translation is CASSLVGPEAFNYGYTF. Complete variable domain (other parts from reference TRBV11-3 and TRBJ1-2): EAGVVQSPRYKIIEKKQPVAFWCNPISGHNTLYWYLQNLGQGPELLIRYENEEAVDDSQLPKDRFSAERLKGVDSTLKIQPAELGDSAVYLCASSLVGPEAFNYGYTFGSGTRLTVV.

V and J are TRBV7-8 and TRBJ1-1; D perhaps matches TRBD1 (6 bases). The CDR3 loop spans 19 amino acids. Germline V gene data show CDR1 as SGHVS and CDR2 as FQNEAQ. Trimming removed 5 bases at V and 0 bases at J, with 25 bases between. The CDR3 region is CASSPSRDIDMLLNTEAFF. The CDR3 DNA reads TGTGCCAGCAGCCCATCACGGGACATAGACATGTTATTGAACACTGAAGCTTTCTTT.

The chain joins TRBV5-1 to TRBJ2-2; maybe TRBD1 (7 bases). With 3 bases removed from V and 3 bases from J, the gap between germline ends came to 27 bases. The CDR3 length is 20 residues. Germline V gene data show CDR1 as SGHRS and CDR2 as YFSETQ. The CDR3 nucleotides read TGCGCCAGCAGCTACCCTAGGGGACAGTCCGGGGGTGCGGACACCGGGGAGCTGTTTTTT. It encodes CASSYPRGQSGGADTGELFF.

This sequence joins TRBV29-1 and TRBJ1-6; tentative D call: TRBD1 (6 bases). The CDR3 totals 13 residues. Germline CDR1 reads SQVTM; CDR2 reads ANQGSEA. Trimming shortened V by 6 bases and J by 9 bases, and 15 bases separated the two germline ends. CDR3 nucleotides: TGCAGCGTGAGTGCAGGGGAAGGTTCACCCCTCCACTTT. Translated, it gives CSVSAGEGSPLHF.

The gene calls are TRBV29-1 and TRBJ2-5, with a weak D call TRBD2 (6 bases). Germline-derived CDR1 and CDR2 are SQVTM and ANQGSEA. The V end was cut by 6 bases, the J end by 2 bases, with 10 bases between. CDR3 length: 12 amino acids. As DNA, the CDR3 is TGCAGCGTCCGGGGGTCGCAAGAGACCCAGTACTTC. It codes for CSVRGSQETQYF.

The V call is TRBV7-9, the J call TRBJ1-2; D remains ambiguous. Germline CDR1 reads SEHNR; CDR2 reads FQNEAQ (reference sequence). V lost 5 bases and J 4 bases, leaving 14 bases between the germline ends. This CDR3 spans 14 amino acids. This CDR3 is CASSPREGGYGYTF. The DNA of the CDR3 is TGTGCCAGCAGCCCCCGAGAGGGCGGCTATGGCTACACCTTC.

This clone was observed a few times. The chain combines TRBV10-3 with TRBJ2-2; possibly TRBD1 for D (6 bases). This CDR3 region has 15 residues. CDR1 and CDR2 (germline): ENHRY, SYGVKD. Trimming removed 3 bases from V and 1 base from J, with 9 bases in between. CDR3 nucleotides: TGTGCCATCAGTGATCCGGACAGGAACACCGGGGAGCTGTTTTTT. Residues: CAISDPDRNTGELFF.